This T cell receptor beta chain is from a study of graft-versus-host responses after intestinal transplantation. Trimming took off 3 bases at V and 5 bases at J, with 8 bases between the two ends. Looked up from germline, CDR1 is SGHAT and CDR2 is FQNNGV. The CDR3 runs 12 residues. TCRdb's table, derived via immunoSEQ multiplex PCR, lists solely in-frame clones and lacks some. The sample lists 95,000 to 110,000 clones, approximately 93% occurring once. With regard to this clone: Antigen: not known.

The specimen comprised unstimulated CD8+ T cells sorted from spleen or lymph node cells, sampled before intestinal transplant. This sequence joins TRBV11-2 and TRBJ2-7; perhaps TRBD1 as D (6 bases). This receptor was identified in a human donor who received an intestinal transplant. CDR3 coding DNA: TGTGCCAGCAGCTTTACAGGGCACGAGCAGTACTTC. Encoded protein: CASSFTGHEQYF.